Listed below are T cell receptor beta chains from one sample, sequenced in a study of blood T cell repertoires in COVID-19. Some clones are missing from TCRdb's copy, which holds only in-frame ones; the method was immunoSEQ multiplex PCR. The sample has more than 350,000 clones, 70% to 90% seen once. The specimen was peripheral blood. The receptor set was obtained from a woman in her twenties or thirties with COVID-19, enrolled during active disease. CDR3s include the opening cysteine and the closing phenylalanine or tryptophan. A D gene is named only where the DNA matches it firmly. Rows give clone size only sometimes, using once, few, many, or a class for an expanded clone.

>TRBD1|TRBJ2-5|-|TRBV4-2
TGTGCCAGCAGCCAGGGGGACAGGAACCAAGAGACCCAGTACTTC
CASSQGDRNQETQYF
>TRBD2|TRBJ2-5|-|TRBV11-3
TGTGCCAGCAGGTGGACTAGCGGAGAGACCCAGTACTTC
CASRWTSGETQYF
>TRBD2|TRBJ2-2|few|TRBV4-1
TGCGCCAGCAGCCAAGGGGCGGGAGCGTTCGGGGAGCTGTTTTTT
CASSQGAGAFGELFF
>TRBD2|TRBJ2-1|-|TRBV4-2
TGTGCCAGCAGCCAAGACGGGAGGGCCGTCAATGAGCAGTTCTTC
CASSQDGRAVNEQFF
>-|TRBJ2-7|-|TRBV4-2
TGTGCCAGCAGCCAAGAACAGGAAACCTACGAGCAGTACTTC
CASSQEQETYEQYF
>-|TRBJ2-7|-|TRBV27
TGTGCCAGCAGTTCCCCCCCTCCGGCCTACGAGCAGTACTTC
CASSSPPPAYEQYF
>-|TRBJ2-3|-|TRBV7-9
TGTGCCAGCAGCCCCCGGACTTCCCCCCGGGCAGATACGCAGTATTTT
CASSPRTSPRADTQYF
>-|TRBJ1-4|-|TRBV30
TGTGCCTGGAGTGTAAATGGGGGGGGAAAACTGTTTTTT
CAWSVNGGGKLFF
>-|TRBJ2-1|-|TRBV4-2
TGTGCCAGCAGCCAAGAAAGGGCCGGGGGCAATGAGCAGTTCTTC
CASSQERAGGNEQFF
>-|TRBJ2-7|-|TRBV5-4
TGTGCCAGCAGCTTGTCGGCAGGGGTGGACTACGAGCAGTACTTC
CASSLSAGVDYEQYF
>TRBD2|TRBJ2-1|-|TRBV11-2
TGTGCCAGCAGCCTAAAGCGGGAGCGGCAGTTCTTC
CASSLKRERQFF
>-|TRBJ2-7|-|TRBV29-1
TGCAGCGTCCGCCGGGGAGTCAGCTCCTACGAGCAGTACTTC
CSVRRGVSSYEQYF
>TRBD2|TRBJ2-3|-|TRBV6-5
TGTGCCAGCCTCGGGACTAACACAGATACGCAGTATTTT
CASLGTNTDTQYF
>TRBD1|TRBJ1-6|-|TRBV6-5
TGTGCCAGCAGGGGGGACAGGGGGCTCGATTCACCCCTCCACTTT
CASRGDRGLDSPLHF
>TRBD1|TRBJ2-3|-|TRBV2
TGTGCCAGCAGAAAACAGGGGATGGCAGATACGCAGTATTTT
CASRKQGMADTQYF
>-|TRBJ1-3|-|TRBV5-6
TGTGCCAGCAGTCGCGCGCGGGGCAGCCTCTCTGGAAACACCATATATTTT
CASSRARGSLSGNTIYF
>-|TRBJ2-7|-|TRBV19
TGTGCCAGTAGTATCGCGGGGACTCCGGGCTACGAGCAGTACTTC
CASSIAGTPGYEQYF
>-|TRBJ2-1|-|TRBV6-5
TGTGCCAGCAGGTTGGCTTTCAGGCACAATGAGCAGTTCTTC
CASRLAFRHNEQFF
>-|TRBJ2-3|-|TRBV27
TGTGCCAGCGCAGAATACCCAGATACGCAGTATTTT
CASAEYPDTQYF
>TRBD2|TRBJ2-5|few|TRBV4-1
TGCGCCAGCAGCTCACTAGCGGGCCAGGGATGGGAGACCCAGTACTTC
CASSSLAGQGWETQYF
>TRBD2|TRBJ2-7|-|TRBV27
TGTGCCAGCAGGGGACTAGCGGGAGGGCCAAACCACGAGCAGTACTTC
CASRGLAGGPNHEQYF
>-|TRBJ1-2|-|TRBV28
TGTGCCAGCAGGCAAACCGGGGGTGGCTATGGCTACACCTTC
CASRQTGGGYGYTF
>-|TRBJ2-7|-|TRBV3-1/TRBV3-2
TGTGCCAGCAGCCTTGGAGGGGGAGGGCCTGGCGAGCAGTACTTC
CASSLGGGGPGEQYF
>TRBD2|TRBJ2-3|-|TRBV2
TGTGCCAGCAGCGACCCACTAGCGGAACCCACAGATACGCAGTATTTT
CASSDPLAEPTDTQYF
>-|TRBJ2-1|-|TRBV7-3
TGTGCCAGCAGCAAAAGTGGGGGACTCGAGCAGTTCTTC
CASSKSGGLEQFF
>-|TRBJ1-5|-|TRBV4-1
TGCGCCAGCAGCCAAGTACAGGGTCCTCAGCCCCAGCATTTT
CASSQVQGPQPQHF
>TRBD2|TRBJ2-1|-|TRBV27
TGTGCCACTTCGGGAGGCTTCTACAATGAGCAGTTCTTC
CATSGGFYNEQFF
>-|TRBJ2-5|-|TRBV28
TGTGCCAGCTATAGGGAGGGGCCCGGAGGGGGAAATCAGGACTTC
CASYREGPGGGNQDF
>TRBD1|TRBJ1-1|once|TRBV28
TGTGCCAGCTACTCTCCGGGACAGGGGGCAGGGTTGACTGAAGCTTTCTTT
CASYSPGQGAGLTEAFF
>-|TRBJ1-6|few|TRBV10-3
TGTGCCATCAGTGTCGAACAGGTTCATTCACCCCTCCACTTT
CAISVEQVHSPLHF
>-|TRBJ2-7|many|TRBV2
TGTGCCAGCAGTGAAGGGGAGGGGGGGACCTACGAGCAGTACTTC
CASSEGEGGTYEQYF
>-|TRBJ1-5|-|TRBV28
TGTGCCAGCAGTTTTTCAGGCAATCAGCCCCAGCATTTT
CASSFSGNQPQHF
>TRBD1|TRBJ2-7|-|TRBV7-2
TGTGCCAGCAGCTTACGGGGACAGCGTGGGGAGCAGTACTTC
CASSLRGQRGEQYF
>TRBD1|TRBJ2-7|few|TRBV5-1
TGCGCCAGCAGCGGAACCGGGACAGTAGCCTACGAGCAGTACTTC
CASSGTGTVAYEQYF
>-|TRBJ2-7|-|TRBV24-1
TGTGCCACAACTAGGGCGGAATCCTACGAGCAGTACTTC
CATTRAESYEQYF
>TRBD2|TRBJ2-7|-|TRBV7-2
TGTGCCAGCAGCATCCAAGCGGGAGGTATCGCCTACGAGCAGTACTTC
CASSIQAGGIAYEQYF
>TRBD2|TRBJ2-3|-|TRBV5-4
TGTGCCAGCAGCCCCTCCGGGACTAGCGGGAGGATAAAGCAGTATTTT
CASSPSGTSGRIKQYF
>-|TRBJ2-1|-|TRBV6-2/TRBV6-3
TGTGCCAGCAGTTACTCTGCCCTAGCTGGTGAGCAGTTCTTC
CASSYSALAGEQFF
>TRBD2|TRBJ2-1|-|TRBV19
TGTGCCAGTAGTATAACCGGACTAGCGGGAGAAAATGAGCAGTTCTTC
CASSITGLAGENEQFF
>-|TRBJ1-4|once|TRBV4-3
TGCGCCAGCAGCCTCTTGGACGGGGGGACTAATGAAAAACTGTTTTTT
CASSLLDGGTNEKLFF
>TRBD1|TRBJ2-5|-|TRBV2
TGTGCCAGCAGTGAACCGGGACAGGGATGGAAGACCCAGTACTTC
CASSEPGQGWKTQYF
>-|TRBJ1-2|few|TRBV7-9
TGTGCCAGCAGCTTACAGGGCTATGGCTACACCTTC
CASSLQGYGYTF
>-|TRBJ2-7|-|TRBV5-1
TGCGCCAGCAGCTTGGATCCCGGAGGGTTACCTCTCGACACCGAGCAGTACTTC
CASSLDPGGLPLDTEQYF
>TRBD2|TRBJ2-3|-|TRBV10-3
TGTGCCATCTCGCTAGCGGAGGGCACAGATACGCAGTATTTT
CAISLAEGTDTQYF
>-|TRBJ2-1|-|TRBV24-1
TGTGCCACCAGTGATCCCCCGGGTGAGCAGTTCTTC
CATSDPPGEQFF